This T cell receptor (beta chain) was sequenced for a study of response to subunit inactivated influenza vaccine. In the case of this clonotype: Its target is not known.

Trimming took 3 bases from V and 5 from J; bases not matched to a gene: 8. Germline assignment: CDR1 SGDLS and CDR2 YYNGEE. The CDR3 runs 16 residues. Study findings and constraints: Authors suggested each seasonal flu vaccination may recruit only limited numbers of new T cells.

MiXCR, run by TCRdb on the RT-PCR reads, gives a single entry per CDR3 protein. The sample holds hundreds of thousands of distinct CDR3 sequences; 20% to 25% are singletons and the top ten take roughly 10%. The chain recombines TRBV9 with TRBJ1-4; 9 nucleotides align to TRBD1. This clonotype was obtained from a man between 50 and 69 years old who received an inactivated influenza vaccine. The sequences come from PBMCs from blood, collected approximately 22 months after vaccination. The CDR3 is CASSAHLGTGNEKLFF. CDR3 nucleotide sequence: TGTGCCAGCAGCGCCCACCTCGGGACAGGGAATGAAAAACTGTTTTTT.